These 12 T cell receptor beta chains share one sample of origin, sequenced in a study of T cells in Graves' hyperthyroidism and ophthalmopathy. Amplified TCR beta CDR3 regions derived from RNA transcripts. HTBI primers were used for first-round RT-PCR of the TCR CDR3. MiXCR, applied by TCRdb to the multiplex PCR reads, yields one record per CDR3 protein. The repertoire holds hundreds of thousands of distinct CDR3 sequences, with about 15% as singletons. The sample taken for sequencing was blood. The source of these receptors is a young woman with Graves' hyperthyroidism.

The chain couples TRBV25-1 to TRBJ2-5; TRBD1 matches at 9 bases. From germline, CDR1 is MGHDK and CDR2 SYGVNS. J was trimmed by 5 bases and V by 5 bases; bases with no gene match: 15. The CDR3 runs 17 residues. CDR3 nucleotide sequence: TGTGCCAGCAGTTACCGGGACAGGGACGGGTTGGGTGAGACCCAGTACTTC. Translated, it gives CASSYRDRDGLGETQYF.

In its sample, this clonotype was seen a few times. The V gene is TRBV9, the J gene TRBJ1-1, with a weak D call TRBD1 (5 bases). Between the trimmed V and J ends, which lost 3 bases and 4 bases, there was a span of 16 bases. Germline values: CDR1 SGDLS, CDR2 YYNGEE. The CDR3 loop spans 15 amino acids. The CDR3 reads CASSALGTLATEAFF. In nucleotides, the CDR3 is TGTGCCAGCAGCGCTCTCGGGACCCTGGCCACTGAAGCTTTCTTT.

This clonotype was recorded many times. The rearrangement joins TRBV29-1 to TRBJ2-7; possibly TRBD1 for D (5 bases). The V end lost 6 bases, the J end lost 2 bases, and 26 bases lay between the germline ends. This CDR3 has 17 residues. Germline CDR1 and CDR2: SQVTM and ANQGSEA. CDR3 residues: CSVSFGWGGDKPYEQYF. For the CDR3, the DNA is TGCAGCGTATCCTTCGGGTGGGGCGGCGATAAACCCTACGAGCAGTACTTC.

The J gene is TRBJ2-2, the V gene TRBV4-1; D is possibly TRBD2 (6 bases). Germline-derived CDR1 and CDR2 are MGHRA and YSYEKL. The CDR3 contains 17 residues. The V gene lost 1 base and the J gene lost 4 bases, with 16 bases spanning the gap. The CDR3 loop reads CASSQGSGQKCTGELFF. CDR3 sequence (DNA): TGCGCCAGCAGCCAAGGTAGCGGCCAGAAATGCACCGGGGAGCTGTTTTTT.

This clonotype was observed many times. The chain has TRBV12-3 or TRBV12-4 and TRBJ1-5; D ambiguous. V was shortened by 5 bases and J by 5 bases, with 7 bases between the two germline ends. This CDR3 region has 12 residues. In DNA form, the CDR3 reads TGTGCCAGCAGTGACGGATATCAGCCCCAGCATTTT. Translated, it gives CASSDGYQPQHF.

This clonotype was counted a few times. The chain combines TRBV20-1 with TRBJ2-3; 7 nucleotides line up with TRBD1. In germline, CDR1 is DFQATT, CDR2 SNEGSKA (reference sequence). The CDR3 has 13 amino acids. The ends lost 4 bases at V and 6 bases at J; junction bases unmatched: 7. The CDR3 spells CSAKETGLDTQYF. DNA of the CDR3: TGCAGTGCTAAGGAGACAGGGTTGGATACGCAGTATTTT.

The chain combines TRBV20-1 with TRBJ2-7; D not resolved. From germline, CDR1 is DFQATT and CDR2 SNEGSKA (reference sequence). The CDR3 contains 12 residues. V gave up 1 base and J gave up 6 bases, with 10 bases separating them. CDR3 residues: CSARVASLEQYF. In nucleotides, the CDR3 is TGCAGTGCTAGAGTTGCGTCACTCGAGCAGTACTTC.

In this sample, this clonotype turned up many times. V usage is TRBV29-1 and J usage is TRBJ2-5; TRBD1 matches 12 bases. The CDR3 is 20 residues long. The V and J ends lost 0 bases and 5 bases, in that order; junction bases with no gene match: 19. Germline V CDR1 and CDR2: SQVTM, ANQGSEA. CDR3 region: CSVEDGGGTGGYLTAETQYF. CDR3 coding DNA: TGCAGCGTTGAAGATGGGGGGGGGACAGGGGGCTACTTGACAGCGGAGACCCAGTACTTC. Complete variable domain (other parts from reference TRBV29-1 and TRBJ2-5): SAVISQKPSRDICQRGTSLTIQCQVDSQVTMMFWYRQQPGQSLTLIATANQGSEATYESGFVIDKFPISRPNLTFSTLTVSNMSPEDSSIYLCSVEDGGGTGGYLTAETQYFGPGTRLLVL.

To note about this clonotype: A much larger clonotype is one base distant, so this may be a read error. As the CDR3 is not closed by the conserved phenylalanine or tryptophan, this likely results from a read error. The rearrangement joins TRBV24-1 to TRBJ1-1; 8 nucleotides agree with TRBD1. Per germline, CDR1 KGHDR and CDR2 SFDVKD. This CDR3 has 12 residues. With 9 bases clipped from V and 11 bases from J, the junction kept 10 bases outside the gene matches. DNA of the CDR3: TGTGCCACCGACAGGGGAAAGTCTCAGGCTTTCCTT. Translated, it gives CATDRGKSQAFL.

The chain employs TRBV6-1 and TRBJ2-2, with D possibly matching TRBD2 (7 bases). CDR1 MNHNS and CDR2 SASEGT come from the germline V gene. The CDR3 contains 15 residues. Between the trimmed V and J ends, which lost 8 bases and 4 bases, there was a span of 17 bases. CDR3 region: CASSGEGTATGELFF. The CDR3 region has the DNA TGTGCCAGCTCAGGGGAGGGGACGGCCACCGGGGAGCTGTTTTTT.

The chain uses TRBV19 and TRBJ1-5; D unclear. Germline V gene sequence: CDR1 LNHDA, CDR2 SQIVND (reference sequence). The germline V and J ends were trimmed by 7 bases and 4 bases, with 8 bases remaining between them. CDR3 size: 12 residues. CDR3 nucleotide sequence: TGTGCCAGTAATATGGTAAATCAGCCCCAGCATTTT. Encoded protein: CASNMVNQPQHF.

There are many counts of this clonotype. The genes are TRBV5-5 and TRBJ1-5; TRBD1 is a possible D gene (5 bases). The CDR3 length is 15 residues. V was clipped by 1 base and J by 4 bases, with 12 bases between them. Germline CDR1 and CDR2: SGHKS and YYEKEE (reference sequence). CDR3: CASSLNTGRNQPQHF. The CDR3 DNA reads TGTGCCAGCAGCTTGAATACAGGCCGGAATCAGCCCCAGCATTTT.